The present T cell receptor beta chain was sequenced within a study of T cell responses to AZD1222 COVID-19 vaccine. Of note for this clone: Its antigen remains unknown.

The study, taken as a whole, reports: Spike-specific TCR breadth and depth both grew after two AZD1222 doses. Only a handful of AZD1222 recipients tested seropositive at baseline.

Method: immunoSEQ multiplex PCR; TCRdb's copy keeps in-frame clones and lacks some. This sample contains more than 110,000 clones. From germline, CDR1 is SGDLS and CDR2 YYNGEE. After removal of 3 bases from V and 3 bases from J, the junction contained 5 bases not matched to a gene. This CDR3 has 15 residues. This receptor was identified in an adult in good health. The gene calls are TRBV9 and TRBJ2-1; 8 positions match TRBD2. The sequenced sample consisted of peripheral blood. The CDR3 bases are TGTGCCAGCAGCGATTCCGGGACTAGCTACAATGAGCAGTTCTTC. Its protein is CASSDSGTSYNEQFF.